The 11 T cell receptor beta chains below were found in one sample sequenced in a study of cytomegalovirus exposure and HLA in healthy donors. The PCR ran on 60 Vbeta and 13 Jbeta primers. Sequenced by immunoSEQ multiplex PCR; TCRdb stores in-frame clones only, minus some. The sample holds 170,000 or so clones, roughly 80% seen once. Material for sequencing was PBMCs. These receptor sequences come from a woman aged 25 to 39 in good health and CMV-seronegative.

The count of this clone is one. The CDR3 DNA sequence: TGTGCCAGCTCCCAAGACACAAGCAATCAGCCCCAGCATTTT. Translation gives CASSQDTSNQPQHF. The rearrangement uses TRBV18 and TRBJ1-5; D is unresolved. Germline V gives CDR1 KGHSH, CDR2 LQKENI. This CDR3 contains 14 residues. V gave up 6 bases and J gave up 1 base, with 10 bases separating them.

This clone was counted between two and nine times. This chain uses TRBV6-5 with TRBJ1-1; unclear D gene. In germline, CDR1 is MNHEY, CDR2 SVGAGI. V was shortened by 10 bases and J by 11 bases, with 11 bases between the two germline ends. The CDR3 is made up of 9 amino acids. The CDR3 sequence is CATIPGAFF. The CDR3 bases are TGTGCCACCATCCCCGGGGCTTTCTTT.

The chain recombines TRBV7-2 with TRBJ2-7; TRBD2 is a possible D gene (7 bases). V lost 1 base, J lost 6 bases, and 13 bases lay in between. This CDR3 comprises 14 residues. Germline loops: CDR1 SGHTA, CDR2 FQGNSA. The CDR3 loop reads CASSLGGGKGEQYF. As DNA, the CDR3 is TGTGCCAGCAGCTTAGGGGGGGGCAAAGGCGAGCAGTACTTC.

This clone was found a few times. J is TRBJ1-2 and V is TRBV7-9, with 7 positions matching TRBD1. With V trimmed by 5 bases and J by 2 bases, 5 bases remained unmatched. CDR1 is SEHNR, CDR2 FQNEAQ, per germline (reference sequence). The CDR3 sequence is 14 residues long. The CDR3 sequence: CASSGQVMNYGYTF. The CDR3 nucleotides are TGTGCCAGCAGCGGACAGGTGATGAACTATGGCTACACCTTC.

In nucleotides, the CDR3 is TGTGCCAGCTCACCACCGTCAAGCGGACCGTCTAATCAGCCCCAGCATTTT. Translating gives CASSPPSSGPSNQPQHF. The chain links TRBV18 to TRBJ1-5; D call uncertain. V dropped 0 bases and J dropped 4 bases, with 16 bases sitting between them. The CDR3 runs to 17 residues. Germline-derived CDR1 and CDR2 are KGHSH and LQKENI.

J is TRBJ2-5 and V is TRBV7-6; D perhaps matches TRBD1 (7 bases). The CDR3 is made up of 15 amino acids. Germline V gene lookup returns CDR1 SGHVS and CDR2 FNYEAQ. Trimming stripped 4 bases from V and 7 bases from J, with 19 bases between. The CDR3 sequence: CASSYRDSQGGTQYF. CDR3 nucleotide sequence: TGTGCCAGCAGCTACCGGGACTCGCAGGGGGGGACCCAGTACTTC.

The V call is TRBV2, the J call TRBJ1-1; D is perhaps TRBD1 (6 bases). The CDR3 has 13 amino acids. Trimming took off 5 bases at V and 4 bases at J, with 11 bases between the two ends. Germline loops: CDR1 SNHLY, CDR2 FYNNEI. The CDR3 protein is CASSQQGGTEAFF. The CDR3, as DNA: TGTGCCAGCAGTCAACAGGGTGGCACTGAAGCTTTCTTT.

This chain uses TRBV10-3 with TRBJ2-2; 9 positions match TRBD2. V trimming: 8 bases; J trimming: 6 bases; junction bases outside the gene matches: 1. In germline, CDR1 is ENHRY, CDR2 SYGVKD. This CDR3 region has 12 residues. The CDR3 DNA reads as TGTGCCATCGGCGGGGGGGCCGGGGAGCTGTTTTTT. It codes for CAIGGGAGELFF.

The chain uses TRBV9 and TRBJ2-7; possible D gene TRBD2, 8 bases. This CDR3 has 13 residues. V dropped 10 bases and J dropped 1 base, with 15 bases sitting between them. Germline V lookup: CDR1 SGDLS, CDR2 YYNGEE. CDR3 bases: TGTGCCCTCAGGGGGACTAGGTCCTACGAGCAGTACTTC. Protein sequence: CALRGTRSYEQYF.

On this clone itself: A junction end diverges from the germline sequence, so it may reflect a read error. The genes are TRBV7-9 and TRBJ1-5; possible D gene TRBD1, 6 bases. This CDR3 is 16 amino acids long. Germline CDR1 is SEHNR and CDR2 is FQNEAQ (reference sequence). Here the CDR3 reads CSSSPGLGGSNQPQHF. DNA of the CDR3: TGTTCCAGCAGCCCTGGTTTAGGGGGTAGCAATCAGCCCCAGCATTTT. The whole variable domain, filled in from reference TRBV7-9 and TRBJ1-5, reads DTGVSQNPRHKITKRGQNVTFRCDPISEHNRLYWYRQTLGQGPEFLTYFQNEAQLEKSRLLSDRFSAERPKGSFSTLEIQRTEQGDSAMYLCSSSPGLGGSNQPQHFGDGTRLSIL.

The chain recombines TRBV9 with TRBJ1-1; D remains unclear. Germline V lookup: CDR1 SGDLS, CDR2 YYNGEE. The CDR3 loop spans 13 amino acids. The V gene lost 3 bases and the J gene lost 0 bases, with 6 bases spanning the gap. CDR3 loop: CASSAAVNTEAFF. DNA of the CDR3: TGTGCCAGCAGCGCCGCGGTGAACACTGAAGCTTTCTTT.